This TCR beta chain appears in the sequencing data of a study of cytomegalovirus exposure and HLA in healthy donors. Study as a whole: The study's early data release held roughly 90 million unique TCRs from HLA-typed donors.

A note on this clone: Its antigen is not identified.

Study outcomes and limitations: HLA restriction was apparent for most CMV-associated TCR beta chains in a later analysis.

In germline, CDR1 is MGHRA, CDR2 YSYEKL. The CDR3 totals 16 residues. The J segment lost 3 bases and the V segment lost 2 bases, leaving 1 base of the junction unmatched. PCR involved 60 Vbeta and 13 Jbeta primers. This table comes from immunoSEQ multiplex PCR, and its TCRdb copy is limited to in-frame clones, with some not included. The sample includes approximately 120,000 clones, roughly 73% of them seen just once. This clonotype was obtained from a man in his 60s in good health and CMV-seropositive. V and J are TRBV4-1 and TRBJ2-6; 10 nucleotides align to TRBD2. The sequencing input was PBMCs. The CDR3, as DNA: TGCGCCAGCAGCCAACTAGCGGGGGTTGGGGCCAACGTCCTGACTTTC. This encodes CASSQLAGVGANVLTF.